This TCR beta chain originates from a study of monozygotic twins with inflammatory bowel disease. This CDR3 spans 15 amino acids. The germline V gene has CDR1 LNHDA and CDR2 SQIVND (reference sequence). Study outcomes and limitations: Support was lacking for any single strong IBD-associated signal or clonotype. On the inverse Simpson index, IBD patients scored lower for TCRbeta diversity than healthy co-twins.

In the case of this clonotype: The target antigen is unknown.

The quantity of total RNA per TCR library was roughly 3,700 ng. UMIs containing a 6-nucleotide sample barcode were added via template switching. Using the 5' RACE reads, TCRdb records one entry per CDR3 protein without DNA. The sample holds hundreds of thousands of distinct CDR3 sequences. The sequence was collected from a human donor with ulcerative colitis or Crohn's disease, or a healthy co-twin of an affected twin (not recorded which). The sequenced sample was blood. J is TRBJ2-2 and V is TRBV19; TCRdb designates TRBD1, a call that cannot be tested without DNA. CDR3 protein: CASSPGHLNTGELFF.